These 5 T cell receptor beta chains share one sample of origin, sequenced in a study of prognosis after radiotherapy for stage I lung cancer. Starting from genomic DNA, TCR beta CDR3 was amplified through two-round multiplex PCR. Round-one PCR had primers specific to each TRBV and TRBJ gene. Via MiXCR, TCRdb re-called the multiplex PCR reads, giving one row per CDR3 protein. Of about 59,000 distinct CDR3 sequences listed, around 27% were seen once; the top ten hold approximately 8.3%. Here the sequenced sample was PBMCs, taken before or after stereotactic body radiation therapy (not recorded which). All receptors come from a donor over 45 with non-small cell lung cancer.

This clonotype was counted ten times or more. The CDR3 DNA is TGTGCCATCAGTGAGCTTGAGGCGGGGAACTATGGCTACACCTTC. As protein: CAISELEAGNYGYTF. The genes are TRBV10-3 and TRBJ1-2; D call uncertain. Trimming stripped 2 bases from V and 2 bases from J, with 12 bases between. The CDR3 is 15 amino acids. Germline V CDR1 and CDR2: ENHRY, SYGVKD.

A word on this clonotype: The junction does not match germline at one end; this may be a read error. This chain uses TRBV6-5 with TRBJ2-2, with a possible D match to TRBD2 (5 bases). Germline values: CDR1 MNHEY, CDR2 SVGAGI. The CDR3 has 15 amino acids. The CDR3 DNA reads TGTGCCAGCAGTTTTCACGGGCTGAACACCGGGGAGCTTTTTTTT. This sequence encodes CASSFHGLNTGELFF.

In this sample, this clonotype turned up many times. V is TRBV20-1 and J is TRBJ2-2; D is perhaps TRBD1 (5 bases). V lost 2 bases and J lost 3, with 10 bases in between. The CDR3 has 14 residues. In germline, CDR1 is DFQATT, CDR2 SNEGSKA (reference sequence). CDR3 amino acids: CSARKTVHTGELFF. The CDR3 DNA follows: TGCAGTGCTAGAAAGACAGTTCACACCGGGGAGCTGTTTTTT.

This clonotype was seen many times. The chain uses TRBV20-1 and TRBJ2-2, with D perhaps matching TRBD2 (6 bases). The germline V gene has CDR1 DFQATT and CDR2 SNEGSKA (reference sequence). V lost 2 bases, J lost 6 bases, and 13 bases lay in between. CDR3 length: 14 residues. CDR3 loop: CSARSMAGPGELFF. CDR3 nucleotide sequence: TGCAGTGCTAGATCAATGGCGGGGCCCGGGGAGCTGTTTTTT.

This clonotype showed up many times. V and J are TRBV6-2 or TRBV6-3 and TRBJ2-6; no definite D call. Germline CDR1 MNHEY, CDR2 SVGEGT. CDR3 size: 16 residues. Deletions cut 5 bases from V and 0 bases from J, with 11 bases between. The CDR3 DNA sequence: TGTGCCAGCAGTACCCGACGCGGCTCTGGGGCCAACGTCCTGACTTTC. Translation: CASSTRRGSGANVLTF.